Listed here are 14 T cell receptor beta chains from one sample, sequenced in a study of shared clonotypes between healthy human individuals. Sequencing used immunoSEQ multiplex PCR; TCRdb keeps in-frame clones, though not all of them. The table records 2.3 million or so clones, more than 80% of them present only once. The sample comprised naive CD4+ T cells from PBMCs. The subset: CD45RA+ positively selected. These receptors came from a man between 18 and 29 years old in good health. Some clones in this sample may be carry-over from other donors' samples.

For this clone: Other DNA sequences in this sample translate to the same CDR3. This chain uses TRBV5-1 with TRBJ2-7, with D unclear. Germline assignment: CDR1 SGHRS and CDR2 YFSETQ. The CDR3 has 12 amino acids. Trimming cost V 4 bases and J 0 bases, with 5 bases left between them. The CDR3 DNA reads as TGCGCCAGCAGCGAGAGCTCCTACGAGCAGTACTTC. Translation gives CASSESSYEQYF.

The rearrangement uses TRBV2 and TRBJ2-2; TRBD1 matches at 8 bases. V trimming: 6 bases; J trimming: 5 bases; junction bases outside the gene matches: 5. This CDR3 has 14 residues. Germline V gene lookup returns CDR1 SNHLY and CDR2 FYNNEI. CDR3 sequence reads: CASRDRGGTGELFF. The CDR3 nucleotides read TGTGCCAGCAGAGACAGGGGAGGAACCGGGGAGCTGTTTTTT.

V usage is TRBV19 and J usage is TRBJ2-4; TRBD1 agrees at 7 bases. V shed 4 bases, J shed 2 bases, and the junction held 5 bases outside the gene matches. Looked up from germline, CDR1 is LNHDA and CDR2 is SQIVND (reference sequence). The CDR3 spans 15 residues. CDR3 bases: TGTGCCAGTAGTACAACCAGGGGGTCCAAAAACATTCAGTACTTC. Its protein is CASSTTRGSKNIQYF.

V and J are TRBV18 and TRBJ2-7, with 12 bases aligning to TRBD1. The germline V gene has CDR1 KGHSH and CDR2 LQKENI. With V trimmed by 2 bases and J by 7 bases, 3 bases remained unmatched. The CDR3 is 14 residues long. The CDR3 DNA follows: TGTGCCAGCTCACCAGGGACAGGGGGCCATGAGCAGTACTTC. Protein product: CASSPGTGGHEQYF.

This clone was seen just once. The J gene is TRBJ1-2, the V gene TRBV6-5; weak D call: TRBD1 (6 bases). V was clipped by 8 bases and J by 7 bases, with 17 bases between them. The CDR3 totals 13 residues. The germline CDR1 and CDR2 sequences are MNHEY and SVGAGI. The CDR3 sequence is CASHISRGAGYTF. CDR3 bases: TGTGCCAGCCATATTAGCAGGGGAGCTGGCTACACCTTC.

CDR3 DNA: TGCGCCAGCAGAACTGAACTAGCGGAAGAGACCCAGTACTTC. Its protein product is CASRTELAEETQYF. V and J are TRBV5-1 and TRBJ2-5, with TRBD2 identical over 8 bases. Per the germline V gene, CDR1 is SGHRS and CDR2 is YFSETQ. Unmatched junction bases numbered 6, after V lost 5 bases and J lost 3 bases. This CDR3 is built from 14 residues.

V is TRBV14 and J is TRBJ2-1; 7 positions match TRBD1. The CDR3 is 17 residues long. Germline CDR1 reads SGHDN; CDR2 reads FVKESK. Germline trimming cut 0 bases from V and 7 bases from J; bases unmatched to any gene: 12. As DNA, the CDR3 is TGTGCCAGCAGCCAAGAATCTGGGCAGGGGGTTGAGAATGAGCAGTTCTTC. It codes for CASSQESGQGVENEQFF.

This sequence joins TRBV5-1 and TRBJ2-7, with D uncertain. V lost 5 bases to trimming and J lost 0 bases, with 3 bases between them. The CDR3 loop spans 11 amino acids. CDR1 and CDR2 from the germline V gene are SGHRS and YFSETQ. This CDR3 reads CASRVSYEQYF. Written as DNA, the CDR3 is TGCGCCAGCAGGGTCTCCTACGAGCAGTACTTC.

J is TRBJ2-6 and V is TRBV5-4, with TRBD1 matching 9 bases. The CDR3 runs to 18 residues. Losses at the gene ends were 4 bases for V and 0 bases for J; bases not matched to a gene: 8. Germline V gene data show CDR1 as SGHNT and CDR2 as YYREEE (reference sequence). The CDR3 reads CASSPPTGGTSGANVLTF. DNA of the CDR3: TGTGCCAGCAGCCCCCCGACAGGGGGAACCTCTGGGGCCAACGTCCTGACTTTC.

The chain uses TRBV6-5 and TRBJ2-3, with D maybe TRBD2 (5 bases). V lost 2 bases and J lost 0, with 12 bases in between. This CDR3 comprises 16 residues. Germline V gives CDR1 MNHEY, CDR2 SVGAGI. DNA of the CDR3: TGTGCCAGCAGTTACACTTTAGCGCGCAGCACAGATACGCAGTATTTT. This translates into CASSYTLARSTDTQYF.

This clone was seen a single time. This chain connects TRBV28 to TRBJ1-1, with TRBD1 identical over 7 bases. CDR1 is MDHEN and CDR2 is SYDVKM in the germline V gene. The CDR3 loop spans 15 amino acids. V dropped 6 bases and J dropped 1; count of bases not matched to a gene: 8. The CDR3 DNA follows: TGTGCCAGCAGCCCCCCAGGGGGGGGGAACACTGAAGCTTTCTTT. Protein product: CASSPPGGGNTEAFF.

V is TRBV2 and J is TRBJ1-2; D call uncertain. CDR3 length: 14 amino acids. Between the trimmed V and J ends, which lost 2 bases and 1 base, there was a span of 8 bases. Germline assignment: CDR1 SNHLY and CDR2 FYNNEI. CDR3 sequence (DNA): TGTGCCAGCAGTGAAAACAGAATTAACTATGGCTACACCTTC. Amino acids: CASSENRINYGYTF.

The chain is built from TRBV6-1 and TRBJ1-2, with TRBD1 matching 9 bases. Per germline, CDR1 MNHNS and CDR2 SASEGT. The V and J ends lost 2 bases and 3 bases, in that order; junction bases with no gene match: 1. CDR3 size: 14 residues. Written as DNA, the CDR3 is TGTGCCAGCAGTGAACGGACAGGGGACTATGGCTACACCTTC. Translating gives CASSERTGDYGYTF.

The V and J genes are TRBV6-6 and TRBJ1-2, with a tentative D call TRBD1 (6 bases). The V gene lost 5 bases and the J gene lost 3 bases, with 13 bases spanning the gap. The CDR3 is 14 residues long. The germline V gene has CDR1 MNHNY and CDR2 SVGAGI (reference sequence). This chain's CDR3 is CASSPGRGYYGYTF. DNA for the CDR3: TGTGCCAGCAGTCCCGGGAGGGGGTACTATGGCTACACCTTC.